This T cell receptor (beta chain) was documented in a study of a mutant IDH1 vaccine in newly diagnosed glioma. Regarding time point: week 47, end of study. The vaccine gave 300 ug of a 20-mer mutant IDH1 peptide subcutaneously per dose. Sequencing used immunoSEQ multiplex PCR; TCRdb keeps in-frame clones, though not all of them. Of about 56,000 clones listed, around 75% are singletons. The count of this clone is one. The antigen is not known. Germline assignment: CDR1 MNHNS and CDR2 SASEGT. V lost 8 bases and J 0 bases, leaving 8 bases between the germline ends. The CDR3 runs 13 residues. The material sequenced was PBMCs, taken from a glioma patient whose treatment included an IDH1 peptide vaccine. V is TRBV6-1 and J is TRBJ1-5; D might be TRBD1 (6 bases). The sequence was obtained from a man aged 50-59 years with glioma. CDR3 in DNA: TGTGCCAGCCGGACAGTTAGCAATCAGCCCCAGCATTTT. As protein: CASRTVSNQPQHF.